The sequence of this T cell receptor (beta chain) was determined in a study of CD8+ T cells in alopecia areata. Study results and caveats: Significant decreases in scalp clonality and expanded CD8+ clones followed tofacitinib treatment. Elevated clonality characterized lesional scalp relative to normal scalp, particularly in alopecia totalis/universalis.

For this clone: Its cognate antigen is unknown.

Looked up from germline, CDR1 is SGHTA and CDR2 is FQGTGA. This CDR3 spans 16 amino acids. With 5 bases clipped from V and 7 bases from J, the junction kept 12 bases outside the gene matches. Stated treatment: oral pan-JAK inhibitor, 5-10 mg twice daily. Individuals with alopecia areata gave both lesional scalp punch biopsies and peripheral blood for collection. Once RNA had been extracted, it was reverse transcribed into cDNA to act as the sequencing template. Profiling relied on immunoSEQ multiplex PCR, and the TCRdb table lists in-frame clones only, not all of them. The sample holds 120,000 or so clones, under 65% seen once.

The chain carries TRBV7-3 and TRBJ2-1; 9 nucleotides agree with TRBD2. The TCR originated in a human donor with alopecia areata. This sample comprised CD4+ T cells sorted from blood, obtained at week 4, from a patient treated with tofacitinib. CDR3 amino acids: CASSPTPGLAGNEQFF. CDR3 coding DNA: TGTGCCAGCAGCCCGACACCGGGACTAGCCGGTAATGAGCAGTTCTTC.